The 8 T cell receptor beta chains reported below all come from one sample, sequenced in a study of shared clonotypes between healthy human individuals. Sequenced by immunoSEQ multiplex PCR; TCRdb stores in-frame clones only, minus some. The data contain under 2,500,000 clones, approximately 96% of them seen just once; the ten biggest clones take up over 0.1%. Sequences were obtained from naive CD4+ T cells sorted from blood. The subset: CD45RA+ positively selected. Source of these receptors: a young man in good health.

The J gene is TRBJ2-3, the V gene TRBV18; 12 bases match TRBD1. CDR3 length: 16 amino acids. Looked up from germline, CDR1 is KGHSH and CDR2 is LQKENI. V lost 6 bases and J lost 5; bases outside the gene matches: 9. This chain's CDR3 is CASSSGTGGAGDTQYF. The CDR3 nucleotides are TGTGCCAGCTCCTCCGGGACAGGGGGCGCGGGAGATACGCAGTATTTT.

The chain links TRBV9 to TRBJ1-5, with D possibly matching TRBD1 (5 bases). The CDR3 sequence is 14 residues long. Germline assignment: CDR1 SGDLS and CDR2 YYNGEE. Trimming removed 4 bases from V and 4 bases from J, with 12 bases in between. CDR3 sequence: CASSPGAVNQPQHF. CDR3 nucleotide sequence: TGTGCCAGCAGCCCCGGGGCGGTGAATCAGCCCCAGCATTTT.

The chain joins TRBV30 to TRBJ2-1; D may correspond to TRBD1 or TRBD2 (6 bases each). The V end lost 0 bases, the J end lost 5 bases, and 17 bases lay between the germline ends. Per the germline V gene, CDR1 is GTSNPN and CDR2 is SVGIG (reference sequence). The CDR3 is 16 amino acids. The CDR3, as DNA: TGTGCCTGGAGTGTATCTGCCCGGGGGCGGAACAATGAGCAGTTCTTC. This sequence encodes CAWSVSARGRNNEQFF.

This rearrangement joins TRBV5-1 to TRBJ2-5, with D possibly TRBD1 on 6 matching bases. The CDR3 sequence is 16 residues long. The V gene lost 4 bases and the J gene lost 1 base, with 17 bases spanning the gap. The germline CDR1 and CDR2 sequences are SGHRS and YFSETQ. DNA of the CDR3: TGCGCCAGCAGCCAACAGGGTTTGGGCGGCCAAGAGACCCAGTACTTC. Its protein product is CASSQQGLGGQETQYF.

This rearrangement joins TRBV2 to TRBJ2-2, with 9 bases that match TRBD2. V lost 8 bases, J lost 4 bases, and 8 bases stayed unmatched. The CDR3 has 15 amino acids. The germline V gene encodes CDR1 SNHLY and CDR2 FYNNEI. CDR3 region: CASVLTSGFTGELFF. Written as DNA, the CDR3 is TGTGCCAGCGTCTTGACTAGCGGTTTCACCGGGGAGCTGTTTTTT.

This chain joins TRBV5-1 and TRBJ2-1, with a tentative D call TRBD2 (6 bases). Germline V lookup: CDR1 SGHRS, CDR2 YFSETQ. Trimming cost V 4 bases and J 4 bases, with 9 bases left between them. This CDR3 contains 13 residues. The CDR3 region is CASSPRGYNEQFF. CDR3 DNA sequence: TGCGCCAGCAGCCCGCGGGGTTACAATGAGCAGTTCTTC. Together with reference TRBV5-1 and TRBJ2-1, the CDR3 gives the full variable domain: KAGVTQTPRYLIKTRGQQVTLSCSPISGHRSVSWYQQTPGQGLQFLFEYFSETQRNKGNFPGRFSGRQFSNSRSEMNVSTLELGDSALYLCASSPRGYNEQFFGPGTRLTVL.

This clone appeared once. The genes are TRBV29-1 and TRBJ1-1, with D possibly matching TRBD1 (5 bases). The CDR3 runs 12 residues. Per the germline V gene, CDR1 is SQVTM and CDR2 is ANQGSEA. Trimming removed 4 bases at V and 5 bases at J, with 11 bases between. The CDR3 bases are TGCAGCGTTGCAGGGTTCGAGACTGAAGCTTTCTTT. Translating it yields CSVAGFETEAFF.

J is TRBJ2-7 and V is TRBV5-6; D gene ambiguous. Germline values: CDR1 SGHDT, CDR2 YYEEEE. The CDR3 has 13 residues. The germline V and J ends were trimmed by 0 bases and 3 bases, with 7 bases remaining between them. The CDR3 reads CASSLVSNYEQYF. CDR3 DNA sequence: TGTGCCAGCAGCTTGGTTAGCAACTACGAGCAGTACTTC.